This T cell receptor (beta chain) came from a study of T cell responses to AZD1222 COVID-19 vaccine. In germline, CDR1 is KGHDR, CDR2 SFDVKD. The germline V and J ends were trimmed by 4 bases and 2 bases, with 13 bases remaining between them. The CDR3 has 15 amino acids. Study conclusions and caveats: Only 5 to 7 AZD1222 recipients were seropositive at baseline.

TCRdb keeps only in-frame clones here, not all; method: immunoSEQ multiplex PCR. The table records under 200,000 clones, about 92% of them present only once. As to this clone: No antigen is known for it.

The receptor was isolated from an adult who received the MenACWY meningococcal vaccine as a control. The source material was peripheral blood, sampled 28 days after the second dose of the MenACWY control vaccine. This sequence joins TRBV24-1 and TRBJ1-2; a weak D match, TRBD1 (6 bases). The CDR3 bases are TGTGCCACCAGTGACAAACAGGGACCCAACTATGGCTACACCTTC. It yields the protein CATSDKQGPNYGYTF.